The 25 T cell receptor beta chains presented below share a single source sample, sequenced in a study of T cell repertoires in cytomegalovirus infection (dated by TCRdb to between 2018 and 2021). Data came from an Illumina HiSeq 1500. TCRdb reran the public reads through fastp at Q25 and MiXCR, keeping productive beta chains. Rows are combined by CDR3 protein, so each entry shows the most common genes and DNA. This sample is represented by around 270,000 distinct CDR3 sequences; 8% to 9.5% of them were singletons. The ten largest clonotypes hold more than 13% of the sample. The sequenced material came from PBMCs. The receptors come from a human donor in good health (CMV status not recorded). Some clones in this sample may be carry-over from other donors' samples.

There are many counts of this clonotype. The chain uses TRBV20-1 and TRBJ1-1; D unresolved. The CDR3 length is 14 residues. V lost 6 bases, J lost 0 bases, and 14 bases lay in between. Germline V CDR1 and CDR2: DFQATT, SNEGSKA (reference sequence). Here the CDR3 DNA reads TGCAGTGCGGACTCGGGCCTCATGAACACTGAAGCTTTCTTT. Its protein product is CSADSGLMNTEAFF.

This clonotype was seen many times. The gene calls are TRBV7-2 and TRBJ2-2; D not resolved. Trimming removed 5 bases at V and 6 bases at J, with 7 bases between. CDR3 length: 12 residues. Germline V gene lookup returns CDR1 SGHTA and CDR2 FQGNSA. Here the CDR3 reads CASSLQPGELFF. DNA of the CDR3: TGTGCCAGCAGCCTACAACCCGGGGAGCTGTTTTTT.

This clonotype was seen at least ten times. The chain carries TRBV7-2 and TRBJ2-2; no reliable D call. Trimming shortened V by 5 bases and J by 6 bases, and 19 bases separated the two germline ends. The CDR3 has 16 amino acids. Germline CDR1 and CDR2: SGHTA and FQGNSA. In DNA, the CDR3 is TGTGCCAGCAGCCCGCGTGCGCGGATGCTGTCCGGGGAGCTGTTTTTT. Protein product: CASSPRARMLSGELFF.

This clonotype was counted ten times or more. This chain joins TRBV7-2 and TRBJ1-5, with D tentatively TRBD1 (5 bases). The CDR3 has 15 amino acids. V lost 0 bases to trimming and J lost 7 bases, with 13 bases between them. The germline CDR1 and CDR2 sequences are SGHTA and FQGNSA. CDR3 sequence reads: CASSLAGAGGQPQHF. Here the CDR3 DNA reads TGTGCCAGCAGCTTAGCCGGTGCGGGGGGGCAGCCCCAGCATTTT.

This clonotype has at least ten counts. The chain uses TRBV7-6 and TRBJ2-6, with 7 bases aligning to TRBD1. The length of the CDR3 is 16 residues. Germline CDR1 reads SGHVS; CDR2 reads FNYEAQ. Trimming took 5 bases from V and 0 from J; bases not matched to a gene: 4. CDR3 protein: CASSKGTASGANVLTF. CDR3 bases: TGTGCCAGCAGCAAAGGGACAGCCTCTGGGGCCAACGTCCTGACTTTC.

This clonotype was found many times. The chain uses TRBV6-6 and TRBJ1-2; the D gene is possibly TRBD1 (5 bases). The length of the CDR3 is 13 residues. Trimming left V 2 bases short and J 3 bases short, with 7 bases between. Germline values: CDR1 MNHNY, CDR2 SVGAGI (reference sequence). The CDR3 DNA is TGTGCCAGCAGTTACGACAGATACTATGGCTACACCTTC. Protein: CASSYDRYYGYTF.

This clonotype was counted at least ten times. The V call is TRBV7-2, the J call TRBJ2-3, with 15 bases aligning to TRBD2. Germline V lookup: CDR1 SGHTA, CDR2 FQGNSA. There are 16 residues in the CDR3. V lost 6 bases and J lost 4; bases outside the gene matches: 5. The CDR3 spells CASRRTSGRAPDTQYF. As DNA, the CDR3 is TGTGCCAGCAGGCGGACTAGCGGGAGGGCTCCAGATACGCAGTATTTT.

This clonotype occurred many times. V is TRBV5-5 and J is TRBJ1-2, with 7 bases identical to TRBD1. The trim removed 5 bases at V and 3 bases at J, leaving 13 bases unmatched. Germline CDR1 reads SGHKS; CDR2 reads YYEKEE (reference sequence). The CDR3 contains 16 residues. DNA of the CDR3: TGTGCCAGCAGTTCCCCCAGGACAGGAAACGACTATGGCTACACCTTC. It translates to CASSSPRTGNDYGYTF.

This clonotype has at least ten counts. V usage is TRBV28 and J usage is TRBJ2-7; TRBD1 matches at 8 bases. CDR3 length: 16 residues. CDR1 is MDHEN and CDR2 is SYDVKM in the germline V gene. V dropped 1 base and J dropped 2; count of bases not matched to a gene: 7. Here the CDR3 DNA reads TGTGCCAGCAGTTTATCCCCCGGACAGGGAGCCTACGAGCAGTACTTC. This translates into CASSLSPGQGAYEQYF.

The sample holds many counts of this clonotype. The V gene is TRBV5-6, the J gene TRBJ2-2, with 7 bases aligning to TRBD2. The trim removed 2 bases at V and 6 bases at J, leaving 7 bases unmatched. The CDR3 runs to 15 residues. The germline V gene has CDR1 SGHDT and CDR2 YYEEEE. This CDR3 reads CASSLGEGLAGELFF. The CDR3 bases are TGTGCCAGCAGCTTAGGGGAGGGGCTCGCCGGGGAGCTGTTTTTT. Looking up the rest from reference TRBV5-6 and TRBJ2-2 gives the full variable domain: DAGVTQSPTHLIKTRGQQVTLRCSPKSGHDTVSWYQQALGQGPQFIFQYYEEEERQRGNFPDRFSGHQFPNYSSELNVNALLLGDSALYLCASSLGEGLAGELFFGEGSRLTVL.

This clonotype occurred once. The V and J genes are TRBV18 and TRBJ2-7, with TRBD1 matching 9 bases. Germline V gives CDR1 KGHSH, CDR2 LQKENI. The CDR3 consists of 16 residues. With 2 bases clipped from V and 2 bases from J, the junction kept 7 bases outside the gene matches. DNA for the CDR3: TGTGCCAGCTCACCATTCGGGACAGGGAGTCCCTACGAGCAGTACTTC. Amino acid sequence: CASSPFGTGSPYEQYF.

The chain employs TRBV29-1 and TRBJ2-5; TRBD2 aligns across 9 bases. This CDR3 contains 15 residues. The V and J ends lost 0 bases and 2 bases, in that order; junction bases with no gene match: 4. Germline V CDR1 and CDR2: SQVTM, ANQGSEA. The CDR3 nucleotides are TGCAGCGTTGAAGAGATAGCGGGGGCTCAAGAGACCCAGTACTTC. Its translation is CSVEEIAGAQETQYF.

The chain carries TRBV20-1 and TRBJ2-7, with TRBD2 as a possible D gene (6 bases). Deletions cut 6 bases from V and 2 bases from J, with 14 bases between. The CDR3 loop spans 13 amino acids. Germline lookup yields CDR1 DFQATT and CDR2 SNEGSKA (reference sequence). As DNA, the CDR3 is TGCAGTGCCGTAGTTAGCGGCGCCTACGAGCAGTACTTC. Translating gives CSAVVSGAYEQYF.

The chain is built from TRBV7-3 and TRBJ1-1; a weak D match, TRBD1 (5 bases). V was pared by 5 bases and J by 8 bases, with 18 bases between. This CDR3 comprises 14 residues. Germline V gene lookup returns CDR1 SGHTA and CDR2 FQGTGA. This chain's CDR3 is CASSTLGEGAEAFF. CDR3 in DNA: TGTGCCAGCAGCACGCTAGGGGAAGGGGCCGAAGCTTTCTTT.

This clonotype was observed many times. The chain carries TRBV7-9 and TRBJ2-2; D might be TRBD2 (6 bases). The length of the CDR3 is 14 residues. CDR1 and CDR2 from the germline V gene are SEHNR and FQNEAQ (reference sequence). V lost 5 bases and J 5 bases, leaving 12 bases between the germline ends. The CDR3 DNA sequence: TGTGCCAGCAGCAACTCGGGGAGGACCGGGGAGCTGTTTTTT. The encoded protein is CASSNSGRTGELFF.

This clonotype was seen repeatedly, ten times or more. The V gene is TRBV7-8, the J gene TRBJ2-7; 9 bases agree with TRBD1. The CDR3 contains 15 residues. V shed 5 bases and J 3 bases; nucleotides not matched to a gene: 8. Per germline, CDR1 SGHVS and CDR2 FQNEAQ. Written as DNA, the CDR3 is TGTGCCAGCAGCCCACGGGACAGGGTTCTCTACGAGCAGTACTTC. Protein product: CASSPRDRVLYEQYF.

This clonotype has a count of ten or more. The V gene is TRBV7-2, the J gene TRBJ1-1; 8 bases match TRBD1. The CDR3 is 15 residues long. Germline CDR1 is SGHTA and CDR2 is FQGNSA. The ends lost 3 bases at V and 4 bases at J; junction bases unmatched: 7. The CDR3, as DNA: TGTGCCAGCAGCTTCGACAGGGGTCAGGTCACTGAAGCTTTCTTT. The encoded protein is CASSFDRGQVTEAFF.

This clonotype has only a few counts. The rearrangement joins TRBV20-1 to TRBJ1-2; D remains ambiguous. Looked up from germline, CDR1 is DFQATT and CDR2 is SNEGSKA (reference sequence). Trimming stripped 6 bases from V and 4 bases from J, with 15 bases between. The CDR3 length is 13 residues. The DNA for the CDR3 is TGCAGTGCCCCGGTGATATTTGGCTATGGCTACACCTTC. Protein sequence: CSAPVIFGYGYTF.

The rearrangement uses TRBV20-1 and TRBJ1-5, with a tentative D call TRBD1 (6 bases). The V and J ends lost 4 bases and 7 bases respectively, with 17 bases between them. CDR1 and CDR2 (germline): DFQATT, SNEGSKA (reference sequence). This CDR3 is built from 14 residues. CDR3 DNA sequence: TGCAGTGCTACTCTCCCGGGACAACAACAGCCCCAGCATTTT. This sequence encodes CSATLPGQQQPQHF.

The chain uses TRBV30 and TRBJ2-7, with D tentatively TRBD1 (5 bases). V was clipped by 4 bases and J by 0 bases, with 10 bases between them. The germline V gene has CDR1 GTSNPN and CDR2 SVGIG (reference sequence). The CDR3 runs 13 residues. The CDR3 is CAWMGQISYEQYF. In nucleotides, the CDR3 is TGTGCCTGGATGGGGCAGATCTCCTACGAGCAGTACTTC.

The CDR3 is CASTLGRGRHEKLFF. DNA for the CDR3: TGTGCCAGTACTTTAGGGAGGGGGCGCCATGAAAAACTGTTTTTT. This sequence joins TRBV19 and TRBJ1-4; TRBD1 aligns across 7 bases. The CDR3 is 15 residues long. Trimming at V came to 7 bases and at J to 6 bases, leaving 11 bases not matched to a gene. CDR1 LNHDA and CDR2 SQIVND come from the germline V gene (reference sequence).

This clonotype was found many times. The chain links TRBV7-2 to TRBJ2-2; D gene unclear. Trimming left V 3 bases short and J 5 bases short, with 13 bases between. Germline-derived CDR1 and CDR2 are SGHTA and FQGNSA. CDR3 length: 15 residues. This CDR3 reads CASSFGGMETGELFF. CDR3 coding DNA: TGTGCCAGCAGCTTCGGTGGGATGGAGACCGGGGAGCTGTTTTTT.

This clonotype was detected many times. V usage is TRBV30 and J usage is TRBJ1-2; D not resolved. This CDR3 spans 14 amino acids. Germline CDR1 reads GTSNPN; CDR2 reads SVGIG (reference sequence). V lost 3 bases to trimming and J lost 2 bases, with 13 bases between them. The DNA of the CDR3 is TGTGCCTGGAGCCCAAGAGGACTGAACTATGGCTACACCTTC. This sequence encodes CAWSPRGLNYGYTF. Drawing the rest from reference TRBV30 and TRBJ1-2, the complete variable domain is SQTIHQWPATLVQPVGSPLSLECTVEGTSNPNLYWYRQAAGRGLQLLFYSVGIGQISSEVPQNLSASRPQDRQFILSSKKLLLSDSGFYLCAWSPRGLNYGYTFGSGTRLTVV.

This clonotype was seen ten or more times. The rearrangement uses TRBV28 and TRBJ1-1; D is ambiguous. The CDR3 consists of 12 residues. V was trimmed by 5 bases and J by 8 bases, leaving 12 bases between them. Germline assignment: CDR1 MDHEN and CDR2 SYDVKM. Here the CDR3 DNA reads TGTGCCAGCAGTCTGCCTGCGGGGGAAGCTTTCTTT. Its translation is CASSLPAGEAFF.

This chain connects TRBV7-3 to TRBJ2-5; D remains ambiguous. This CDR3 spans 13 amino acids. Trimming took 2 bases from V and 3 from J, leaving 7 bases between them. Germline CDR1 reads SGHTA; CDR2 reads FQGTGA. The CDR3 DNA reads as TGTGCCAGCAGCTTATCCCCTAAAGAGACCCAGTACTTC. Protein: CASSLSPKETQYF. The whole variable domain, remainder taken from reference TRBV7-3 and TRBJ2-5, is GAGVSQTPSNKVTEKGKYVELRCDPISGHTALYWYRQSLGQGPEFLIYFQGTGAADDSGLPNDRFFAVRPEGSVSTLKIQRTERGDSAVYLCASSLSPKETQYFGPGTRLLVL.